Listed below are T cell receptor beta chains from one sample, sequenced in a study of T cells in Graves' hyperthyroidism and ophthalmopathy. MiXCR was run by TCRdb on the multiplex PCR reads, yielding one entry per CDR3 protein. The sample comprises around 300,000 distinct CDR3 sequences, approximately 13% of which are singletons, and around 25% rests with the top ten. Sequenced: blood. Receptors were obtained from a woman in her 30s with Graves' hyperthyroidism. CDR3s include the opening cysteine and the closing phenylalanine or tryptophan. A D gene is named only where the DNA matches it firmly.

d_call v_call cdr3_aa
. TRBV19 CASSIRGDTQYF
. TRBV28 CASTTRGMSSYEQYF
. TRBV19 CASSIRGVANEKLFF
TRBD2 TRBV12-3/TRBV12-4 CASSFGLAMDEQFF
. TRBV11-2 CASSPTGGFNYGYTF
. TRBV12-3/TRBV12-4 CASSPYEGGASEQYF
. TRBV18 CASSPAMSSVNTGELFF
. TRBV30 CAWSVLSGNTGELFF
. TRBV24-1 CATSDFDSRTDTQYF
. TRBV12-3/TRBV12-4 CASSRSGFTDTQYF
. TRBV5-1 CASSLGGGYAEAFF
. TRBV20-1 CSASLGPSGNEQFF
. TRBV7-2 CASSLADRISGNTIYF
. TRBV7-2 CASSLVYGETQYF
. TRBV7-9 CASSLGEKSSQHF
. TRBV10-2 CASRDGGRNTIYF
. TRBV6-1 CASSESGRQSEAFF
. TRBV20-1 CSASSSGGGTDTQYF
TRBD2 TRBV24-1 CAASASGRQETQYF
. TRBV6-1 CASSKGTTGELFF
. TRBV19 CASKGTEPHGYTF
. TRBV27 CASIKGVEQFF
. TRBV27 CASSPWAGTSNTEAFF
. TRBV6-2/TRBV6-3 CAGDPLGVSNQPQHF
. TRBV6-1 CASTPGVNTGELFF
TRBD2 TRBV25-1 CASSLAGAFSPQYF
. TRBV24-1 CAASPAANQPQHF
. TRBV9 CASSGMDYPTHEQYF
TRBD2 TRBV20-1 CSARSNSGSSYNEQFF